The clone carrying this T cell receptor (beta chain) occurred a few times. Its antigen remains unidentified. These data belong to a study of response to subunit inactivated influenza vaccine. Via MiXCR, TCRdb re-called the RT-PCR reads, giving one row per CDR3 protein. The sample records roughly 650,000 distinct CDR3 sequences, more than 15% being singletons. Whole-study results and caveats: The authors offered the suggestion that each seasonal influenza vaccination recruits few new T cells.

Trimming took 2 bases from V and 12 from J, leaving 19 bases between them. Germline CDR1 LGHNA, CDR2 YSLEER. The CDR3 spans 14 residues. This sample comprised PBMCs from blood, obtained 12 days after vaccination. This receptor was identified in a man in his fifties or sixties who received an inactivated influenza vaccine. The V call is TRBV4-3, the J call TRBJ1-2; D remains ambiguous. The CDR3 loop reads CASSQTRNALVHTF. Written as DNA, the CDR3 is TGCGCCAGCAGCCAAACCCGAAATGCCTTAGTTCACACCTTC.